One and the same sample provided the 18 T cell receptor beta chains below, sequenced in a study of Ad26.COV2.S vaccination and SARS-CoV-2 variants (dated by TCRdb to the early 2020s). This specimen's treatment or condition label, per the study, means: roughly 20 received Ad26.COV2.S at low or high dose, single or two shots; 5 received placebo; per-sample allocation not given. Repertoires of vaccine and placebo recipients were sequenced from samples collected on day 63 after the first injection. Library preparation used the immunoSEQ multiplex PCR assay. As stored in TCRdb, this immuneACCESS dataset retains in-frame rearrangements with V and J assigned. A fraction of the clones does not appear; measured against another copy, unresolved V genes explain less than half of the discrepancy, and the remainder lacks a known reason. This sample has 300,000 to 400,000 clones in its table, and about nine tenths of those were observed once. Around 6.4% of the sample goes to the ten largest clones.

Material: peripheral blood, obtained in a trial of Ad26.COV2.S vaccine versus placebo. All receptors come from a person between 18 and 60 years old who received the Ad26.COV2.S COVID-19 vaccine or a placebo.

This chain links TRBV30 with TRBJ1-2, with D tentatively TRBD1 (6 bases). CDR1 GTSNPN and CDR2 SVGIG come from the germline V gene (reference sequence). The ends were cut back, 3 bases at V and 6 bases at J, with 8 bases in the middle. The CDR3 length is 11 residues. CDR3 protein: CAWRQGHGYTF. The CDR3 nucleotides are TGTGCCTGGAGACAGGGACATGGCTACACCTTC.

J is TRBJ1-3 and V is TRBV5-1; TRBD1 agrees at 9 bases. The CDR3 consists of 16 residues. After removal of 2 bases from V and 4 bases from J, the junction contained 7 bases not matched to a gene. In germline, CDR1 is SGHRS, CDR2 YFSETQ. The CDR3: CASSFTDRGSGNTIYF. The CDR3 DNA follows: TGCGCCAGCAGCTTCACGGACAGGGGATCCGGAAACACCATATATTTT.

The CDR3 reads CSAVEGGNTEAFF. For the CDR3, the DNA is TGCAGCGCCGTGGAGGGGGGTAACACTGAAGCTTTCTTT. The chain has TRBV29-1 and TRBJ1-1; possibly TRBD1 for D (6 bases). CDR3 length: 13 amino acids. Looked up from germline, CDR1 is SQVTM and CDR2 is ANQGSEA. Trimming took 7 bases from V and 2 from J, leaving 14 bases between them.

This chain links TRBV4-2 with TRBJ2-2, with 9 bases identical to TRBD2. The CDR3 has 17 amino acids. With V trimmed by 0 bases and J by 2 bases, 4 bases remained unmatched. Germline V gives CDR1 LGHNA, CDR2 YNFKEQ. CDR3 sequence: CASSQDRAGGNTGELFF. CDR3 coding DNA: TGTGCCAGCAGCCAAGATAGAGCGGGGGGCAACACCGGGGAGCTGTTTTTT.

The V and J genes are TRBV7-9 and TRBJ2-3; D call uncertain. This CDR3 has 12 residues. The V end was cut by 5 bases, the J end by 4 bases, with 7 bases between. CDR1 is SEHNR and CDR2 is FQNEAQ in the germline V gene (reference sequence). In DNA, the CDR3 is TGTGCCAGCAGCGCCACATCAGATACGCAGTATTTT. This translates into CASSATSDTQYF.

The V call is TRBV19, the J call TRBJ2-7, with 10 bases lining up with TRBD1. Trimming at V came to 7 bases and at J to 2 bases, leaving 8 bases not matched to a gene. The germline V gene encodes CDR1 LNHDA and CDR2 SQIVND (reference sequence). The CDR3 contains 15 residues. CDR3 in amino acids: CASTLRTGGAYEQYF. DNA for the CDR3: TGTGCCAGTACCCTGAGGACAGGGGGAGCCTACGAGCAGTACTTC.

This clone was detected only a few times. V and J are TRBV11-3 and TRBJ1-1; D gene ambiguous. Germline CDR1 SGHNT, CDR2 YENEEA. Trimming removed 4 bases at V and 1 base at J, with 13 bases between. CDR3 length: 15 amino acids. The CDR3 sequence is CASSSNPDGNTEAFF. The CDR3 DNA is TGTGCCAGCAGCTCGAACCCAGACGGGAACACTGAAGCTTTCTTT.

This clone was seen only once. This chain joins TRBV28 and TRBJ2-1, with 8 bases matching TRBD1. Germline CDR1 reads MDHEN; CDR2 reads SYDVKM. After removal of 6 bases from V and 4 bases from J, the junction contained 8 bases not matched to a gene. This CDR3 contains 15 residues. The CDR3 coding sequence is TGTGCCAGCAGCGGGGGACAGGTGGGTTACAATGAGCAGTTCTTC. This sequence encodes CASSGGQVGYNEQFF.

The chain uses TRBV3-1 (or the pseudogene TRBV3-2) and TRBJ1-4, with D hard to call. The CDR3 consists of 16 residues. Between the trimmed V and J ends, which lost 4 bases and 7 bases, there was a span of 19 bases. From germline, CDR1 is LGHDT and CDR2 YNNKEL (reference sequence). The chain's CDR3 is CASSPTLTLYGEKLFF. CDR3 DNA sequence: TGTGCCAGCAGCCCAACCTTAACCCTGTACGGTGAAAAACTGTTTTTT.

The chain joins TRBV7-9 to TRBJ1-3; unclear D gene. The length of the CDR3 is 15 residues. The V end lost 1 base, the J end lost 0 bases, and 7 bases lay between the germline ends. In germline, CDR1 is SEHNR, CDR2 FQNEAQ (reference sequence). The chain's CDR3 is CASSLGGSSGNTIYF. In nucleotides, the CDR3 is TGTGCCAGCAGCTTAGGAGGCAGCTCTGGAAACACCATATATTTT.

This chain joins TRBV18 and TRBJ2-5; D remains unclear. Looked up from germline, CDR1 is KGHSH and CDR2 is LQKENI. The V gene lost 5 bases and the J gene lost 9 bases, with 22 bases spanning the gap. This CDR3 has 15 amino acids. Here the CDR3 DNA reads TGTGCCAGCTCAAAAAAAATCTCTAGAGCCCCAGCCCAGTACTTC. This translates into CASSKKISRAPAQYF.

The chain employs TRBV7-6 and TRBJ2-2; 15 positions agree with TRBD2. Looked up from germline, CDR1 is SGHVS and CDR2 is FNYEAQ. This CDR3 spans 17 amino acids. V was pared by 5 bases and J by 6 bases, with 7 bases of the junction left unmatched. CDR3: CASSPWTSGRDAGELFF. For the CDR3, the DNA is TGTGCCAGCAGCCCTTGGACTAGCGGGAGGGATGCCGGGGAGCTGTTTTTT.

V usage is TRBV9 and J usage is TRBJ2-3, with D tentatively TRBD1 (5 bases). The CDR3 covers 14 residues. The germline gives CDR1 SGDLS, CDR2 YYNGEE. The V gene lost 6 bases and the J gene lost 0 bases, with 11 bases spanning the gap. Here the CDR3 DNA reads TGTGCCAGCACCTTGGGGCTTAGCACAGATACGCAGTATTTT. Translating it yields CASTLGLSTDTQYF.

This sequence joins TRBV7-2 and TRBJ1-5; maybe TRBD1 (5 bases). Germline V gene data show CDR1 as SGHTA and CDR2 as FQGNSA. The V end lost 0 bases, the J end lost 8 bases, and 14 bases lay between the germline ends. CDR3 length: 15 residues. CDR3 protein: CASSLAPTRGEPQHF. The DNA of the CDR3 is TGTGCCAGCAGCTTAGCGCCCACGAGAGGGGAGCCCCAGCATTTT.

J is TRBJ1-1 and V is TRBV7-2; D remains ambiguous. The CDR3 is made up of 15 amino acids. The germline V gene has CDR1 SGHTA and CDR2 FQGNSA. Trimming shortened V by 6 bases and J by 3 bases, and 17 bases separated the two germline ends. The DNA for the CDR3 is TGTGCCAGCAGTAACCCAGACTTTGCGGACACTGAAGCTTTCTTT. Translation: CASSNPDFADTEAFF.

The J gene is TRBJ2-5, the V gene TRBV4-3, with unresolved D. This CDR3 region has 14 residues. The germline V gene encodes CDR1 LGHNA and CDR2 YSLEER. Trimming took 1 base from V and 5 from J, leaving 11 bases between them. CDR3 sequence reads: CASSQASIGETQYF. The CDR3, as DNA: TGCGCCAGCAGCCAAGCCTCCATAGGGGAGACCCAGTACTTC.

This clone was seen a single time. The chain uses TRBV7-2 and TRBJ2-7, with D perhaps TRBD2 (6 bases). The CDR3 runs to 15 residues. Deletions cut 5 bases from V and 1 base from J, with 15 bases between. Germline V lookup: CDR1 SGHTA, CDR2 FQGNSA. The CDR3 bases are TGTGCCAGCAGCCTCCCGCGGGGCTTATCCTACGAGCAGTACTTC. It specifies CASSLPRGLSYEQYF.

This clone has just one count. The chain joins TRBV11-3 to TRBJ2-3; D unresolved. Trimming removed 3 bases at V and 5 bases at J, with 15 bases between. Germline V lookup: CDR1 SGHNT, CDR2 YENEEA. CDR3 length: 15 residues. CDR3 bases: TGTGCCAGCAGCTTCGGTTCTGGGTCCGGAGATACGCAGTATTTT. Amino acids: CASSFGSGSGDTQYF.